The rows below give T cell receptor beta chains drawn from one sample of a study of cytomegalovirus exposure and HLA in healthy donors. The repertoire was sequenced with immunoSEQ multiplex PCR; TCRdb's copy has only in-frame clones and lacks some. The sample has over 150,000 clones; approximately 77% are singletons. The sequenced material came from PBMCs. The receptors derive from a man aged 30 to 45 in good health and CMV-seropositive. Each CDR3 is given with its conserved first and last residue. D genes are given only for firm matches.

j_gene: TRBJ1-1; v_gene: TRBV25-1; d_gene: NA; CDR3aa: CASSEQGATEAFF
j_gene: TRBJ2-4; v_gene: TRBV27; d_gene: TRBD1; CDR3aa: CASRGGTGLAKNIQYF
j_gene: TRBJ1-4; v_gene: TRBV27; d_gene: NA; CDR3aa: CASSQNVAVNEKLFF
j_gene: TRBJ2-5; v_gene: TRBV2; d_gene: TRBD2; CDR3aa: CARSGGPQETQYF
j_gene: TRBJ1-1; v_gene: TRBV7-9; d_gene: NA; CDR3aa: CASSRDTEAFF
j_gene: TRBJ1-2; v_gene: TRBV10-2; d_gene: NA; CDR3aa: CASSEAGNYGYTF
j_gene: TRBJ1-2; v_gene: TRBV19; d_gene: NA; CDR3aa: CASSGTAYGYTF
j_gene: TRBJ2-7; v_gene: TRBV5-1; d_gene: TRBD1; CDR3aa: CASSLDRGNEQYF
j_gene: TRBJ2-7; v_gene: TRBV29-1; d_gene: TRBD2; CDR3aa: CSVDTGTSGGSQYF
j_gene: TRBJ1-1; v_gene: TRBV28; d_gene: NA; CDR3aa: CASSLLSGRTEAFF
j_gene: TRBJ2-5; v_gene: TRBV2; d_gene: TRBD2; CDR3aa: CASSLGGREGETQYF
j_gene: TRBJ2-2; v_gene: TRBV4-2; d_gene: TRBD2; CDR3aa: CASSQVEGLNTGELFF
j_gene: TRBJ2-2; v_gene: TRBV19; d_gene: TRBD1; CDR3aa: CASSIEEVDRGTGELFF
j_gene: TRBJ1-2; v_gene: TRBV7-2; d_gene: NA; CDR3aa: CASSQYRNYGYTF
j_gene: TRBJ2-7; v_gene: TRBV19; d_gene: TRBD1; CDR3aa: CASRDRGRTYEQYF
j_gene: TRBJ2-5; v_gene: TRBV5-1; d_gene: NA; CDR3aa: CASSLGSSQETQYF
j_gene: TRBJ2-7; v_gene: TRBV30; d_gene: NA; CDR3aa: CAWMPGYRAYEQYF
j_gene: TRBJ2-7; v_gene: TRBV5-4; d_gene: TRBD1; CDR3aa: CASSFRDRGNEQYF
j_gene: TRBJ2-4; v_gene: TRBV29-1; d_gene: TRBD2; CDR3aa: CSVEEFGRGKNIQYF
j_gene: TRBJ1-4; v_gene: TRBV18; d_gene: NA; CDR3aa: CASSPPALRYLCEKLFF
j_gene: TRBJ2-7; v_gene: TRBV19; d_gene: NA; CDR3aa: CASSIVGTISYEQYF
j_gene: TRBJ2-3; v_gene: TRBV5-1; d_gene: TRBD1; CDR3aa: CASYGTGGDTDTQYF
j_gene: TRBJ2-1; v_gene: TRBV9; d_gene: TRBD1; CDR3aa: CASSAQRGQVNEQFF
j_gene: TRBJ2-7; v_gene: TRBV6-5; d_gene: NA; CDR3aa: CASTNPAGYEQYF
j_gene: TRBJ2-1; v_gene: TRBV19; d_gene: NA; CDR3aa: CASIYSVNNEQFF
j_gene: TRBJ1-2; v_gene: TRBV5-5; d_gene: NA; CDR3aa: CASSLFHDISHYGYTF
j_gene: TRBJ1-2; v_gene: TRBV5-1; d_gene: TRBD1; CDR3aa: CASSPGQGGGYTF
j_gene: TRBJ2-3; v_gene: TRBV20-1; d_gene: NA; CDR3aa: CSARLVDTQYF
j_gene: TRBJ2-3; v_gene: TRBV7-9; d_gene: TRBD2; CDR3aa: CASSFVSGGLTDTQYF
j_gene: TRBJ1-2; v_gene: TRBV7-2; d_gene: NA; CDR3aa: CASSSDSYGYTF
j_gene: TRBJ2-7; v_gene: TRBV5-1; d_gene: NA; CDR3aa: CASSLGLLSYEQYF
j_gene: TRBJ2-3; v_gene: TRBV9; d_gene: TRBD1; CDR3aa: CASSAIGTGEGPADTQYF
j_gene: TRBJ2-7; v_gene: TRBV28; d_gene: TRBD1; CDR3aa: CASSLGTALPLYEQYF